The clone carrying this T cell receptor (delta chain) was detected only a few times. This record comes from a study of gamma-delta chains in newborns, infants, children. Study-wide context: Microbial exposure reportedly drives polyclonal innate γδ T cell expansion after birth.

The germline V and J ends were trimmed by 0 bases and 3 bases, with 25 bases remaining between them. CDR3 length equals 20 residues. Germline CDR1 is GEAIGNYY and CDR2 is EKD. TCRdb re-processed the reads via CATT. The sample includes under 5,000 delta-chain clones, 2.1% of them seen just once. The sequenced material came from blood. This TCR was recovered from a child who was a newborn, infant or young child, either healthy, febrile or measles-vaccinated (not recorded which). V gene TRDV2 combines with J gene TRDJ2, with D perhaps matching TRDD3 (5 bases). Here the CDR3 reads CACDTVNTRGGPRMTAQLFF. The CDR3 DNA reads as TGTGCCTGTGACACCGTAAACACTAGGGGGGGGCCCCGAATGACAGCACAACTCTTCTTT.